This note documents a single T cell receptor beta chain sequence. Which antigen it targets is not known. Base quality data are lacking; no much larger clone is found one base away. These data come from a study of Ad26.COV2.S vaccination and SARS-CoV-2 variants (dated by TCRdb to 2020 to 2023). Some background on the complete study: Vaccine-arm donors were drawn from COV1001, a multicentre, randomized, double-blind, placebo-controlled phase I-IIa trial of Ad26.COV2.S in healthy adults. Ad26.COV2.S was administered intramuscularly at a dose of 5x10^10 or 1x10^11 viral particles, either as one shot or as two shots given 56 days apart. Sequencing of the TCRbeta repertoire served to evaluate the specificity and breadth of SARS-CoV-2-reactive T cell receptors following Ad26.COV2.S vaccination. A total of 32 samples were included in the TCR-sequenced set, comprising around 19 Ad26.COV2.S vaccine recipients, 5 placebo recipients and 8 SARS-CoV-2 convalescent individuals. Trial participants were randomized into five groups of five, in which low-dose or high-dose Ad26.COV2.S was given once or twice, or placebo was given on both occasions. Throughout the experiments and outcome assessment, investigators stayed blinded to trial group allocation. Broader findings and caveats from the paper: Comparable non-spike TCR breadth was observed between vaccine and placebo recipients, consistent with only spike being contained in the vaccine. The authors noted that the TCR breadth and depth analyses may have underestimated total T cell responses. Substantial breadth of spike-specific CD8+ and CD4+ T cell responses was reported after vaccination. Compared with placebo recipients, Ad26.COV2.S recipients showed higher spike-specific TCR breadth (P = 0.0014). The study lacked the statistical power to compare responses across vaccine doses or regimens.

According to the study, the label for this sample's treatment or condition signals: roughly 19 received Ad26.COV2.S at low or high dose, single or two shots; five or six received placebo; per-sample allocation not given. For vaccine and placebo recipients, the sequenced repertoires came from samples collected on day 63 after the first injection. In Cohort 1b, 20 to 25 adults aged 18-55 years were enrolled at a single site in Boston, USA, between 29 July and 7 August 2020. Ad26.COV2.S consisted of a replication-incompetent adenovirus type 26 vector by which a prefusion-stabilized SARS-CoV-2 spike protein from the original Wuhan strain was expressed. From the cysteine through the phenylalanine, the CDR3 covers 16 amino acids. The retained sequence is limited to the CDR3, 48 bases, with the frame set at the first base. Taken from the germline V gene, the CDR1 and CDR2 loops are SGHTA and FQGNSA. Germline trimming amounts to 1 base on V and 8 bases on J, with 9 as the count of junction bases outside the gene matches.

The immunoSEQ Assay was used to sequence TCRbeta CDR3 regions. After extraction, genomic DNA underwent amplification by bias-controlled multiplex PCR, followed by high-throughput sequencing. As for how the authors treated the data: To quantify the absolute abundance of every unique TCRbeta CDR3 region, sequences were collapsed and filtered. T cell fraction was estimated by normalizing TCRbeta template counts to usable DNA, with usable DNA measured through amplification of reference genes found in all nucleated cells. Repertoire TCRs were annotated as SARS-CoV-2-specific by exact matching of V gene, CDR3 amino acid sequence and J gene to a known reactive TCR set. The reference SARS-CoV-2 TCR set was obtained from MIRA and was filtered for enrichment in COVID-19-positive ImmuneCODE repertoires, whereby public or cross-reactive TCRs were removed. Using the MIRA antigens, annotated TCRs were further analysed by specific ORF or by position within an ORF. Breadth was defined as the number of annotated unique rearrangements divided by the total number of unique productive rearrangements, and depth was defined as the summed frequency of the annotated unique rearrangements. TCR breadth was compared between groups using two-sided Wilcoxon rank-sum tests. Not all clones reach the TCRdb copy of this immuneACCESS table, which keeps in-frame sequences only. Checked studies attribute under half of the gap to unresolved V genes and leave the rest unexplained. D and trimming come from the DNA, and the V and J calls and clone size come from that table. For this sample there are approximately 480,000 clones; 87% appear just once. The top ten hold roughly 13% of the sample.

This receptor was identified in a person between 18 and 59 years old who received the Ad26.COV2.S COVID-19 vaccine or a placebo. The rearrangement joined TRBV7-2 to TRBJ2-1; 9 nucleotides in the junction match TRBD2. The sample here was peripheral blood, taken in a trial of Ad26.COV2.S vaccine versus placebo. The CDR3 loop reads CASSLVGGRALDEQFF. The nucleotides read TGTGCCAGCAGCTTAGTAGGCGGGAGGGCCCTGGATGAGCAGTTCTTC.